Listed below are T cell receptor beta chains from one sample, sequenced in a study of OX40 agonist ivuxolimab in advanced cancers. Clones were read by immunoSEQ multiplex PCR, and TCRdb kept only the in-frame ones, dropping some. The sample holds roughly 45,000 clones, around 90% seen once. Sequenced material: CD4+ or CD8+ T cells sorted from blood, taken in a trial of the OX40 agonist ivuxolimab. These receptors all come from an adult with an advanced solid tumor such as melanoma, head and neck, liver or kidney cancer. Each CDR3 is given without its conserved first and last residue.

TRBJ1-4	TRBV28	ASSPGSPNEKLF
TRBJ2-5	TRBV22-1	PGRSGRRETQY
TRBJ2-1	TRBV30	AWALGGYNEQF
TRBJ1-2	TRBV7-8	ASSNRQDYGYT
TRBJ2-7	TRBV28	ASSKTTYVGTGGGEQY
TRBJ2-3	TRBV18	ASTTSGGTDTQY
TRBJ1-2	TRBV4-1	ASSQEAGSGYGYT
TRBJ2-1	TRBV19	ASRLRLAGVYEQF
TRBJ2-3	TRBV5-1	ASSLSGGATDTQY
TRBJ2-2	TRBV7-6	ASSPYPTGLAGGPSTGELF
TRBJ2-1	TRBV4-2	ASSPESGLAGGYNEQF
TRBJ2-1	TRBV7-7	ASSLDSINEQF
TRBJ2-1	TRBV11-2	ASSYIRTGNEQF
TRBJ1-2	TRBV19	ASSISDRAVYGYT
TRBJ2-3	TRBV29-1	SVERTSGGPDTQY
TRBJ1-1	TRBV6-5	ASSWGGNTEAF
TRBJ2-7	TRBV29-1	SVPGTGNYEQY
TRBJ2-5	TRBV7-2	ASSKKLAGGQETQY
TRBJ2-7	TRBV13	ASSIRDAAYEQY
TRBJ2-7	TRBV18	ASSPPSSRGAQQY
TRBJ2-2	TRBV11-2	ASRTPGTFTGELF
TRBJ1-1	TRBV5-6	ASSLVGPEAF
TRBJ1-2	TRBV4-3	ASSQREGEGYGYT
TRBJ2-3	TRBV19	ASSPMQGVADTQY
TRBJ2-7	TRBV6-5	ASSYTGVTYEQY
TRBJ1-1	TRBV7-8	ASSSLALVGGNTEAF
TRBJ1-3	TRBV6-6	ASRKTGEINTIY
TRBJ2-7	TRBV5-1	ASSQGTTYEQY
TRBJ1-3	TRBV28	ASSLYRGIDGNTIY
TRBJ1-1	TRBV30	AWSAPFSDPKTEAF
TRBJ2-5	TRBV5-4	ASSLPDRERQETQY